This paragraph reports one T cell receptor (beta chain). Its binding antigen is unknown. No qualities accompany the bases; no much larger clone lies one base away. The immunoSEQ Assay, a bias-controlled multiplex PCR, was used to amplify TCRbeta CDR3 regions from genomic DNA. The study's own analysis went as follows. The number of nucleated cells in each sample was estimated by amplification of reference gene primers within the assay. Sequence reads were collapsed and filtered to measure the absolute abundance of every unique TCRbeta CDR3 rearrangement. For each sample, productive Simpson clonality was calculated by taking the square root of Simpson's diversity index across productive rearrangements. In its TCRdb copy, this immuneACCESS table keeps in-frame sequences only and misses some clones. Where compared with another copy, unresolved V genes explain less than half of these, and the others have no known cause. That table furnishes V, J and clone size, whereas the DNA furnished D and trimming. Present in this sample are more than 300,000 clones, about 90% of which were seen just once. The top ten clones comprise 8.5% to 12% of the sample.

The data were taken from a study of blood T cell repertoires in COVID-19 (dated by TCRdb to the early 2020s). The study in broad terms: The collaborator samples originated in the United States, Italy and Spain and spanned the acute and convalescent phases of COVID-19. The material from the prospective study consisted of cDNA or gDNA derived from T cells, B-cell-depleted T cells, or PBMCs. Deeply sampled blood TCRbeta repertoires from subjects exposed to, actively infected with, or recovered from COVID-19 were included in the dataset. A freely available public database, intended as a resource for researchers studying the immune response to SARS-CoV-2, is where the repertoires were released. Samples were obtained from the ongoing ImmuneRACE study (first 160 participants) and from about 1,300 subjects provided by 6 global collaborators. A de-identified subject ID, COVID-19 status, age in years and sex were almost always included in the sample metadata. HLA class I and class II types, where available, came from metadata supplied by the sample provider rather than from assay-based typing.

One collaborating source in Seattle enrolled patients during active infection and followed them longitudinally through the course of disease. Whole blood was collected in K2EDTA tubes by collaborating institutions according to the institutions' own protocols. For TCRbeta analysis, collaborators shipped samples as frozen whole blood, isolated PBMCs, or DNA extracted from either of those sample types. V loses 1 base of germline sequence and J loses 2 bases, and the interval between the two ends is 9 bases. From its cysteine to its phenylalanine, the CDR3 spans 15 amino acids. Just CDR3 DNA is preserved here, 45 bases in frame from base 1. Taken from the germline V gene, the CDR1 and CDR2 loops are MGHRA and YSYEKL. General conclusions and limits of the study: The amount of clinical and demographic metadata varied by source and participant and was provided uncurated.

Recombination linked TRBV4-1 to TRBJ1-3; possibly the D gene is TRBD1, per 6 matching bases. The sequencing input was peripheral blood. The TCR comes from a woman in her 30s with COVID-19, enrolled during active disease. The CDR3 protein sequence reads: CASSQVAGAGNTIYF. The nucleotides read TGCGCCAGCAGCCAAGTTGCAGGGGCTGGAAACACCATATATTTT.